Each of the 22 T cell receptor beta chains below was sequenced from the same sample in a study of cytomegalovirus exposure and HLA in healthy donors. Primers: 60 Vbeta forward and 13 Jbeta reverse. Method: immunoSEQ multiplex PCR; TCRdb's copy keeps in-frame clones and lacks some. Among around 70,000 clones, approximately 80% were seen once, and the ten largest hold about 6.5%. The sequencing sample was made of PBMCs. These receptors were taken from a human donor in good health.

The V gene is TRBV7-8, the J gene TRBJ1-4; tentative D call: TRBD1 (5 bases). V lost 5 bases and J 5 bases, leaving 15 bases between the germline ends. The CDR3 is made up of 15 amino acids. Germline CDR1 and CDR2: SGHVS and FQNEAQ. This CDR3 is CASSPEGTRNEKLFF. CDR3 DNA: TGTGCCAGCAGCCCGGAGGGGACGCGGAATGAAAAACTGTTTTTT.

Note on this clone: Other DNA sequences of this sample code for an identical CDR3. The V call is TRBV4-3, the J call TRBJ1-5, with no clear D. CDR1 is LGHNA and CDR2 is YSLEER in the germline V gene. The V end was cut by 4 bases, the J end by 7 bases, with 14 bases between. The CDR3 is made up of 14 amino acids. The CDR3 loop reads CASSPQVGDQPQHF. CDR3 DNA: TGCGCCAGCAGCCCCCAGGTGGGAGACCAGCCCCAGCATTTT.

This chain joins TRBV5-1 and TRBJ2-7, with 11 bases identical to TRBD1. Germline V gene sequence: CDR1 SGHRS, CDR2 YFSETQ. J was trimmed by 5 bases and V by 2 bases; bases with no gene match: 3. The CDR3 has 14 residues. CDR3 coding DNA: TGCGCCAGCAGCTTCCGGGACAGGGGGAACGAGCAGTACTTC. Translating it yields CASSFRDRGNEQYF.

This clone was counted only a few times. The chain has TRBV9 and TRBJ2-3; the D gene is possibly TRBD2 (6 bases). Trimming shortened V by 1 base and J by 11 bases, and 20 bases separated the two germline ends. This CDR3 region has 15 residues. Per germline, CDR1 SGDLS and CDR2 YYNGEE. Here the CDR3 DNA reads TGTGCCAGCAGCGTAAGTGGGACTCCTGAGAGTGGGCAGTATTTT. Translated: CASSVSGTPESGQYF.

The chain uses TRBV15 and TRBJ1-5; 7 bases are shared with TRBD1. CDR3 size: 18 residues. Germline V CDR1 and CDR2: LNHNV, YYDKDF (reference sequence). J was trimmed by 6 bases and V by 1 base; bases with no gene match: 15. CDR3 nucleotide sequence: TGTGCCACCAGCAGAGCCGCCGGGACAGCCTGGCCGGGTCAGCCCCAGCATTTT. The encoded protein is CATSRAAGTAWPGQPQHF. The full variable domain, with the rest looked up from reference TRBV15 and TRBJ1-5, is DAMVIQNPRYQVTQFGKPVTLSCSQTLNHNVMYWYQQKSSQAPKLLFHYYDKDFNNEADTPDNFQSRRPNTSFCFLDIRSPGLGDTAMYLCATSRAAGTAWPGQPQHFGDGTRLSIL.

This sequence joins TRBV27 and TRBJ1-1; D is unclear. The V and J ends lost 1 base and 2 bases respectively, with 8 bases between them. The CDR3 covers 14 residues. CDR1 and CDR2 from the germline V gene are MNHEY and SMNVEV (reference sequence). The CDR3 loop is CASSLLNSNTEAFF. The CDR3 region has the DNA TGTGCCAGCAGTTTATTGAACAGCAACACTGAAGCTTTCTTT.

The genes are TRBV6-6 and TRBJ1-1; TRBD1 aligns across 8 bases. Germline assignment: CDR1 MNHNY and CDR2 SVGAGI (reference sequence). V shed 7 bases and J 0 bases; nucleotides not matched to a gene: 10. CDR3 length: 16 residues. The CDR3, as DNA: TGTGCCAGCAATGATCCGGGACAGGCGATGAACACTGAAGCTTTCTTT. Amino acids: CASNDPGQAMNTEAFF.

The chain combines TRBV11-2 with TRBJ2-3, with D possibly TRBD1 on 5 matching bases. Germline assignment: CDR1 SGHAT and CDR2 FQNNGV. Trimming removed 5 bases from V and 2 bases from J, with 14 bases in between. The CDR3 totals 15 residues. The DNA for the CDR3 is TGTGCCAGCAGCGCCAGAAGGGGTTCCACAGATACGCAGTATTTT. This gives the protein CASSARRGSTDTQYF.

The J gene is TRBJ2-5, the V gene TRBV29-1; D is uncertain. The V end was cut by 2 bases, the J end by 4 bases, with 20 bases between. Per germline, CDR1 SQVTM and CDR2 ANQGSEA. The CDR3 loop spans 16 amino acids. CDR3 region: CSVELLVGRSRETQYF. The CDR3 DNA is TGCAGCGTTGAACTCCTAGTAGGTCGGTCCAGAGAGACCCAGTACTTC.

V gene TRBV18 combines with J gene TRBJ1-4; TRBD1 aligns across 9 bases. Germline V gives CDR1 KGHSH, CDR2 LQKENI. The length of the CDR3 is 17 residues. After removal of 1 base from V and 2 bases from J, the junction contained 5 bases not matched to a gene. CDR3 in amino acids: CASSPLLTGGTNEKLFF. Here the CDR3 DNA reads TGTGCCAGCTCACCACTCCTCACAGGGGGCACTAATGAAAAACTGTTTTTT.

This clone was detected only once. The chain carries TRBV6-1 and TRBJ1-1; a weak D match, TRBD1 (5 bases). The CDR3 is 15 residues long. Trimming stripped 9 bases from V and 2 bases from J, with 19 bases between. The germline V gene has CDR1 MNHNS and CDR2 SASEGT. CDR3 sequence: CASPRTIEGNTEAFF. DNA for the CDR3: TGTGCCAGTCCTAGGACAATAGAAGGAAACACTGAAGCTTTCTTT.

V is TRBV14 and J is TRBJ1-1, with 8 bases matching TRBD1. Unmatched junction bases numbered 12, after V lost 7 bases and J lost 5 bases. CDR3 length: 15 residues. Germline loops: CDR1 SGHDN, CDR2 FVKESK. The CDR3 DNA follows: TGTGCCAGCACCGCGATTGACAGGGGACGAACTGAAGCTTTCTTT. It is translated as CASTAIDRGRTEAFF.

This clone was recorded only once. The chain is built from TRBV18 and TRBJ1-6; D remains unclear. Per the germline V gene, CDR1 is KGHSH and CDR2 is LQKENI. Trimming shortened V by 1 base and J by 5 bases, and 15 bases separated the two germline ends. There are 17 residues in the CDR3. CDR3 sequence reads: CASSPRPAGNDNSPLHF. The CDR3 region has the DNA TGTGCCAGCTCACCACGGCCCGCCGGGAATGATAATTCACCCCTCCACTTT.

The chain recombines TRBV29-1 with TRBJ2-2, with 8 bases identical to TRBD1. Germline V gives CDR1 SQVTM, CDR2 ANQGSEA. The CDR3 totals 17 residues. The trim removed 6 bases at V and 7 bases at J, leaving 19 bases unmatched. CDR3 protein: CSVSTPRTGLFIGELFF. DNA of the CDR3: TGCAGCGTCTCCACCCCCCGGACAGGGTTGTTTATCGGGGAGCTGTTTTTT.

The V call is TRBV9, the J call TRBJ2-2; 9 bases match TRBD2. CDR3 length: 17 amino acids. Germline V CDR1 and CDR2: SGDLS, YYNGEE. V lost 0 bases, J lost 7 bases, and 10 bases stayed unmatched. CDR3 region: CASSVAGRGGLGGELFF. The CDR3 nucleotides read TGTGCCAGCAGCGTAGCTGGGCGGGGGGGACTCGGCGGGGAGCTGTTTTTT.

This CDR3 reads CASSETGREDSPLHF. In nucleotides, the CDR3 is TGTGCCAGCAGTGAAACAGGGCGGGAGGATTCACCCCTCCACTTT. The chain recombines TRBV2 with TRBJ1-6; D might be TRBD1 (6 bases). The V and J ends lost 2 bases and 8 bases respectively, with 13 bases between them. Germline V gene sequence: CDR1 SNHLY, CDR2 FYNNEI. There are 15 residues in the CDR3.

The chain recombines TRBV19 with TRBJ2-7, with a weak D call TRBD2 (5 bases). The CDR3 has 13 amino acids. Trimming pared 1 base from V and 3 bases from J, leaving 7 bases between. Germline V CDR1 and CDR2: LNHDA, SQIVND (reference sequence). The CDR3 DNA is TGTGCCAGTAGTATAGCGGGAAACTACGAGCAGTACTTC. It translates to CASSIAGNYEQYF.

The chain carries TRBV9 and TRBJ1-4; the D gene is possibly TRBD1 (6 bases). Germline V lookup: CDR1 SGDLS, CDR2 YYNGEE. CDR3 size: 16 residues. The V gene lost 3 bases and the J gene lost 0 bases, with 12 bases spanning the gap. As DNA, the CDR3 is TGTGCCAGCAGCGGCCGGGACATCGCAACTAATGAAAAACTGTTTTTT. The encoded protein is CASSGRDIATNEKLFF.

CDR3 sequence: CASSFQPDSYTEAFF. The CDR3 DNA reads as TGTGCCAGCAGCTTTCAACCGGACAGTTACACTGAAGCTTTCTTT. The chain couples TRBV7-2 to TRBJ1-1, with D tentatively TRBD1 (6 bases). Germline V CDR1 and CDR2: SGHTA, FQGNSA. V lost 3 bases and J 3 bases, leaving 14 bases between the germline ends. The CDR3 totals 15 residues.

In this sample, this clone turned up once. This chain joins TRBV6-5 and TRBJ1-2; TRBD1 matches at 9 bases. Germline V CDR1 and CDR2: MNHEY, SVGAGI. The CDR3 spans 16 residues. Trimming removed 0 bases from V and 4 bases from J; junction bases left unmatched: 6. In DNA, the CDR3 is TGTGCCAGCAGTTACTCGACAGGGGGAGTCAGCTATGGCTACACCTTC. Translation: CASSYSTGGVSYGYTF.

This chain connects TRBV7-8 to TRBJ2-5; the match to TRBD1 covers 10 bases. V trimming: 5 bases; J trimming: 5 bases; junction bases outside the gene matches: 5. The CDR3 extends over 14 amino acids. Germline V gene lookup returns CDR1 SGHVS and CDR2 FQNEAQ. For the CDR3, the DNA is TGTGCCAGCAGCCGACAGGGGGCGCGGGAGACCCAGTACTTC. Translating gives CASSRQGARETQYF.

DNA for the CDR3: TGTGCCAGCAGCCAGGTCCATGGCGAAAAACTGTTTTTT. This translates into CASSQVHGEKLFF. V is TRBV7-8 and J is TRBJ1-4; no reliable D call. Germline assignment: CDR1 SGHVS and CDR2 FQNEAQ. Trimming removed 5 bases at V and 8 bases at J, with 12 bases between. CDR3 length: 13 residues.